These 9 T cell receptor beta chains were all obtained from the same sample, sequenced in a study of shared clonotypes between healthy human individuals. Some clones are missing from TCRdb's copy, which holds only in-frame ones; the method was immunoSEQ multiplex PCR. The table has 600,000 to 700,000 clones, around 73% seen once. Specimen: memory CD4+ T cells sorted from blood. Subset reported: CD45RA-negative fraction. The receptors come from a woman aged 30 to 39 in good health.

This clone showed up just a few times. The rearrangement joins TRBV6-1 to TRBJ1-6; a possible D gene is TRBD1 (5 bases). CDR1 is MNHNS and CDR2 is SASEGT in the germline V gene. The germline V and J ends were trimmed by 2 bases and 6 bases, with 14 bases remaining between them. This CDR3 spans 16 amino acids. CDR3 protein: CASSELAGRSNSPLHF. The CDR3 DNA sequence: TGTGCCAGCAGTGAACTGGCGGGGCGAAGTAATTCACCCCTCCACTTT.

This clone has a single count. The V call is TRBV27, the J call TRBJ2-7; TRBD2 matches at 11 bases. Germline assignment: CDR1 MNHEY and CDR2 SMNVEV (reference sequence). V lost 1 base to trimming and J lost 3 bases; unmatched junction nucleotides: 5. The CDR3 spans 16 residues. Here the CDR3 DNA reads TGTGCCAGCAGTTTATATGGGACTAGCGGTTACTACGAGCAGTACTTC. Its translation is CASSLYGTSGYYEQYF.

This chain links TRBV5-1 with TRBJ2-1; 12 nucleotides align to TRBD2. Trimming took 2 bases from V and 10 from J; bases not matched to a gene: 7. CDR1 and CDR2 from the germline V gene are SGHRS and YFSETQ. The CDR3 covers 15 residues. Written as DNA, the CDR3 is TGCGCCAGCAGCTTCGGACTAGCGGGGCAGGGAGAGCAGTTCTTC. Amino acids: CASSFGLAGQGEQFF.

This clone was seen repeatedly, ten times or more. The chain uses TRBV10-3 and TRBJ2-1, with D possibly TRBD2 on 7 matching bases. The CDR3 is made up of 12 amino acids. CDR1 and CDR2 (germline): ENHRY, SYGVKD. V dropped 4 bases and J dropped 10 bases, with 11 bases sitting between them. Here the CDR3 reads CAISVGGDEQFF. CDR3 in DNA: TGTGCCATCAGTGTAGGGGGGGACGAGCAGTTCTTC.

The V gene is TRBV30, the J gene TRBJ2-2, with D possibly matching TRBD1 (6 bases). In germline, CDR1 is GTSNPN, CDR2 SVGIG (reference sequence). With 3 bases removed from V and 4 bases from J, the gap between germline ends came to 9 bases. This CDR3 is 13 amino acids long. The CDR3 DNA is TGTGCCTGGAGAAAGGACAGCACCGGGGAGCTGTTTTTT. It codes for CAWRKDSTGELFF.

The rearrangement links TRBV30 to TRBJ1-1; no firm D call. The CDR3 totals 15 residues. Germline values: CDR1 GTSNPN, CDR2 SVGIG (reference sequence). With 4 bases removed from V and 0 bases from J, the gap between germline ends came to 15 bases. Here the CDR3 DNA reads TGTGCCTGGACCACTAGACACGGCTTGAACACTGAAGCTTTCTTT. It specifies CAWTTRHGLNTEAFF.

In this sample, this clone turned up a few times. The same CDR3 arises from other DNA sequences in this sample as well. J is TRBJ1-5 and V is TRBV19; no clear D gene. Trimming left V 3 bases short and J 1 base short, with 10 bases between. Germline V gives CDR1 LNHDA, CDR2 SQIVND (reference sequence). The CDR3 spans 15 residues. The CDR3 DNA sequence: TGTGCCAGTAGTATTTGGGGTACGAGCAATCAGCCCCAGCATTTT. Translation: CASSIWGTSNQPQHF.

The chain carries TRBV28 and TRBJ1-5; a weak D match, TRBD1 (6 bases). This CDR3 region has 15 residues. CDR1 and CDR2 from the germline V gene are MDHEN and SYDVKM. V gave up 6 bases and J gave up 2 bases, with 14 bases separating them. The DNA of the CDR3 is TGTGCCAGCAGAAAACAGGGAGGAGGCAATCAGCCCCAGCATTTT. It encodes CASRKQGGGNQPQHF.

This chain uses TRBV12-2 with TRBJ1-5. TRBV12-2 is an annotated pseudogene. This CDR3 is 16 amino acids long. The CDR3, as DNA: TGTGCAAGTCGCTTACGGGGGGACGAGAGCAATCAGCCCCAGCATTTT. Amino acid sequence: CASRLRGDESNQPQHF.